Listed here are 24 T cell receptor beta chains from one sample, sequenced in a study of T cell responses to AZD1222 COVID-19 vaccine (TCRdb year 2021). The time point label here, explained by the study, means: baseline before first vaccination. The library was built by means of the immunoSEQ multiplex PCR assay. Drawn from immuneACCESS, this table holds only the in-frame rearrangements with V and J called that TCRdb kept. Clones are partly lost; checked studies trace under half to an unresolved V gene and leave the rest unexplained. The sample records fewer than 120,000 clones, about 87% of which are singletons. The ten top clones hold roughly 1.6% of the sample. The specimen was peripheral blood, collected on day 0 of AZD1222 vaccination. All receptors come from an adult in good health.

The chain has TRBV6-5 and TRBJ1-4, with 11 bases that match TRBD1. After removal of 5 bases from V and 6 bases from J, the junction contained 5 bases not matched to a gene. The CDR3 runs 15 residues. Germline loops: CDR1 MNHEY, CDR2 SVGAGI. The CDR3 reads CASSQDRGPDEKLFF. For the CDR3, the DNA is TGTGCCAGCAGTCAGGACAGGGGGCCGGATGAAAAACTGTTTTTT.

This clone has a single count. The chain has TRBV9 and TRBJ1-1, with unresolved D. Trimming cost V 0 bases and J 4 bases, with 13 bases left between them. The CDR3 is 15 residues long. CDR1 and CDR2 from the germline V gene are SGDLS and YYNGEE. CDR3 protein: CASSVGRGVATEAFF. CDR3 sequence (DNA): TGTGCCAGCAGCGTAGGCCGCGGAGTGGCCACTGAAGCTTTCTTT. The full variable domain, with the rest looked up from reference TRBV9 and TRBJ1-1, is DSGVTQTPKHLITATGQRVTLRCSPRSGDLSVYWYQQSLDQGLQFLIQYYNGEERAKGNILERFSAQQFPDLHSELNLSSLELGDSALYFCASSVGRGVATEAFFGQGTRLTVV.

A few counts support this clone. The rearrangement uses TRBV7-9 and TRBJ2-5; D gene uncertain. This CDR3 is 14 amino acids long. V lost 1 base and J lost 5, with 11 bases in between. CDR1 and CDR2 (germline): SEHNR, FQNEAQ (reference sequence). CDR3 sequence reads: CASSLGNGRETQYF. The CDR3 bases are TGTGCCAGCAGCTTAGGAAATGGTCGGGAGACCCAGTACTTC. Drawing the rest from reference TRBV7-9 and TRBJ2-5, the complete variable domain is DTGVSQNPRHKITKRGQNVTFRCDPISEHNRLYWYRQTLGQGPEFLTYFQNEAQLEKSRLLSDRFSAERPKGSFSTLEIQRTEQGDSAMYLCASSLGNGRETQYFGPGTRLLVL.

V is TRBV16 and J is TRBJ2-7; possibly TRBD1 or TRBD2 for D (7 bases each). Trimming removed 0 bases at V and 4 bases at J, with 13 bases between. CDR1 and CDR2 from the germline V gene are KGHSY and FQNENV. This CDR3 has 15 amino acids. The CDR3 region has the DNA TGTGCCAGCAGCCAATCGCCAGGGGGGGGATACGAGCAGTACTTC. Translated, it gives CASSQSPGGGYEQYF.

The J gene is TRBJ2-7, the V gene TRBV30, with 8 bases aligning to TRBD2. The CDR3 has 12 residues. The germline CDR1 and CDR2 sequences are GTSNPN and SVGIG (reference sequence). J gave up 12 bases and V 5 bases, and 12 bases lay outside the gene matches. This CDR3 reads CAWAKTSGGTYF. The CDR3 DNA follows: TGTGCCTGGGCAAAAACTAGCGGCGGGACGTACTTC.

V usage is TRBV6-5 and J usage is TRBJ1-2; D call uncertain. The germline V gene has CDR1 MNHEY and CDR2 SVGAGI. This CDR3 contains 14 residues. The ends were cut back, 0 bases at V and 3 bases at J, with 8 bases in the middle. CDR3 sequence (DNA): TGTGCCAGCAGTTACTCGTCGGAGTACTATGGCTACACCTTC. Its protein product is CASSYSSEYYGYTF.

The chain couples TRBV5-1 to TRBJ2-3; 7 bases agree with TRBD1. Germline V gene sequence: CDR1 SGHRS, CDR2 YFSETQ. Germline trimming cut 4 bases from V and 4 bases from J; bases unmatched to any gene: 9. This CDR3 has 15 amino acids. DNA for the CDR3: TGCGCCAGCAGCCTCCGGACAGGCTTAGCAGATACGCAGTATTTT. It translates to CASSLRTGLADTQYF. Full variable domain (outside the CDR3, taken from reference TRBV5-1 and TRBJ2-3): KAGVTQTPRYLIKTRGQQVTLSCSPISGHRSVSWYQQTPGQGLQFLFEYFSETQRNKGNFPGRFSGRQFSNSRSEMNVSTLELGDSALYLCASSLRTGLADTQYFGPGTRLTVL.

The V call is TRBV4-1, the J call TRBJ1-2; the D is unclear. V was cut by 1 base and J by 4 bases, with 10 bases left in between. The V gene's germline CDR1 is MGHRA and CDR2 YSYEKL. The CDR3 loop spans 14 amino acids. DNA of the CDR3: TGCGCCAGCAGCCAAGTGTCAAACGCCTATGGCTACACCTTC. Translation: CASSQVSNAYGYTF.

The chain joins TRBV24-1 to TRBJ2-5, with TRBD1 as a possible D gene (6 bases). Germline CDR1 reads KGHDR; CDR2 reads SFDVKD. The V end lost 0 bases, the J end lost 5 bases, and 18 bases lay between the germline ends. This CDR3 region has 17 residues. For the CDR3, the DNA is TGTGCCACCAGTGATTTGCCTGGGGTAAGGGGGACGGAGACCCAGTACTTC. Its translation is CATSDLPGVRGTETQYF.

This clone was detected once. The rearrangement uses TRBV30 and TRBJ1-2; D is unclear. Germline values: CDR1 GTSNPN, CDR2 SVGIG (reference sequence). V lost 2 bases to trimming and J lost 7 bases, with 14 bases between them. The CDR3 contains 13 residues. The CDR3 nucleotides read TGTGCCTGGAGTCTAAAAGGAGGTGTTGGCTACACCTTC. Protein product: CAWSLKGGVGYTF.

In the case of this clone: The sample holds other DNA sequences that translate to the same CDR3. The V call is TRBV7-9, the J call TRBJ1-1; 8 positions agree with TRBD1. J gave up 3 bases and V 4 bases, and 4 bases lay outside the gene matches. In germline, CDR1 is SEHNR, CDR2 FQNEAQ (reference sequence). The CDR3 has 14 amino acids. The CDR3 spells CASSSQGGDTEAFF. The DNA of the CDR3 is TGTGCCAGCAGCTCACAGGGGGGCGACACTGAAGCTTTCTTT. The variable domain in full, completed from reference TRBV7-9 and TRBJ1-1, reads DTGVSQNPRHKITKRGQNVTFRCDPISEHNRLYWYRQTLGQGPEFLTYFQNEAQLEKSRLLSDRFSAERPKGSFSTLEIQRTEQGDSAMYLCASSSQGGDTEAFFGQGTRLTVV.

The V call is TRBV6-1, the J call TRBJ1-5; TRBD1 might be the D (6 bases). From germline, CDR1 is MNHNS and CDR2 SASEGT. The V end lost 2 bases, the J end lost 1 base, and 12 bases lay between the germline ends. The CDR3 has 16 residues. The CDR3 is CASSEWGQLSNQPQHF. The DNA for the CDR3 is TGTGCCAGCAGTGAATGGGGGCAGTTGAGCAATCAGCCCCAGCATTTT.

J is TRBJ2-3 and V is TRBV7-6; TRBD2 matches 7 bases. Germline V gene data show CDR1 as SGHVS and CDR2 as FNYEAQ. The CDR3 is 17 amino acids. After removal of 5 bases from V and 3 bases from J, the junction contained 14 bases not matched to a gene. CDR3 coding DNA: TGTGCCAGCAGCCGCCGCCTTGCGGGAGAAACGACAGATACGCAGTATTTT. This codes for CASSRRLAGETTDTQYF.

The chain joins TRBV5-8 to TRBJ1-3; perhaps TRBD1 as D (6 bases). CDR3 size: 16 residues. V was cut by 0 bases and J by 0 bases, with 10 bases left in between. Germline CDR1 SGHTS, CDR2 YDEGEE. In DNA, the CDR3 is TGTGCCAGCAGCTTGGTGGGGGCCCACTCTGGAAACACCATATATTTT. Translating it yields CASSLVGAHSGNTIYF.

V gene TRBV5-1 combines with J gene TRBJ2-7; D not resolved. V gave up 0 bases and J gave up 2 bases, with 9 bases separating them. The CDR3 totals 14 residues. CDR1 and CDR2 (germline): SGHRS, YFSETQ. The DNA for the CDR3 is TGCGCCAGCAGCTTGGGGGCAGCTCCCTACGAGCAGTACTTC. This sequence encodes CASSLGAAPYEQYF. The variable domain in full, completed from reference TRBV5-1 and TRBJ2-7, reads KAGVTQTPRYLIKTRGQQVTLSCSPISGHRSVSWYQQTPGQGLQFLFEYFSETQRNKGNFPGRFSGRQFSNSRSEMNVSTLELGDSALYLCASSLGAAPYEQYFGPGTRLTVT.

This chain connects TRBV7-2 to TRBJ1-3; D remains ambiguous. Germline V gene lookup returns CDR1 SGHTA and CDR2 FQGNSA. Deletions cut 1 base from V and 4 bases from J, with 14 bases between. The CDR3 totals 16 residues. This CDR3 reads CASSLGPGFSGNTIYF. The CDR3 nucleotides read TGTGCCAGCAGCTTAGGCCCGGGTTTTTCGGGAAACACCATATATTTT. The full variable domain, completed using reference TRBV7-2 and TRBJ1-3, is GAGVSQSPSNKVTEKGKDVELRCDPISGHTALYWYRQSLGQGLEFLIYFQGNSAPDKSGLPSDRFSAERTGGSVSTLTIQRTQQEDSAVYLCASSLGPGFSGNTIYFGEGSWLTVV.

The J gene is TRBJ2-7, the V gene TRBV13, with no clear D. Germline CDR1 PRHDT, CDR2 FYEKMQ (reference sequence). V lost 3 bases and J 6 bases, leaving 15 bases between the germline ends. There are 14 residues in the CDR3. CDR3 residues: CASSFRWASGEQYF. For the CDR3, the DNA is TGTGCCAGCAGCTTTAGGTGGGCCTCGGGCGAGCAGTACTTC.

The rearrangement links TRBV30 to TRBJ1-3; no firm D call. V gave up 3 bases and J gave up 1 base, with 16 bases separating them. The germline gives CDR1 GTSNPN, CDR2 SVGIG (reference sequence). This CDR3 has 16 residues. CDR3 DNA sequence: TGTGCCTGGAGCGGATCCGGGTTGACTTCTGGAAACACCATATATTTT. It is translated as CAWSGSGLTSGNTIYF.

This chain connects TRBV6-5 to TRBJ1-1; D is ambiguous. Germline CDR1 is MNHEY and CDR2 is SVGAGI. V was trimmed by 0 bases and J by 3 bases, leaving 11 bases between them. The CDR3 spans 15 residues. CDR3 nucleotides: TGTGCCAGCAGTTACTCACAATCACGGCACACTGAAGCTTTCTTT. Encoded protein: CASSYSQSRHTEAFF.

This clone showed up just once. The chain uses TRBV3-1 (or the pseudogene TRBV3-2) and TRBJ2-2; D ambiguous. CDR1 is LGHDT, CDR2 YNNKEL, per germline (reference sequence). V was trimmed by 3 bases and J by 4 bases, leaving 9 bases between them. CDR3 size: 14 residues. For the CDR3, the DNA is TGTGCCAGCAGCCAGGCAGGACCCACCGGGGAGCTGTTTTTT. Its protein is CASSQAGPTGELFF.

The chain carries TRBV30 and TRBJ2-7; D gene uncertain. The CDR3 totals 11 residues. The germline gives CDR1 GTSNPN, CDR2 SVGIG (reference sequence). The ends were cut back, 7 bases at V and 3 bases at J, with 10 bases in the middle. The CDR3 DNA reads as TGTGCCTCCTGGGCTGGCTACGAGCAGTACTTC. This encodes CASWAGYEQYF.

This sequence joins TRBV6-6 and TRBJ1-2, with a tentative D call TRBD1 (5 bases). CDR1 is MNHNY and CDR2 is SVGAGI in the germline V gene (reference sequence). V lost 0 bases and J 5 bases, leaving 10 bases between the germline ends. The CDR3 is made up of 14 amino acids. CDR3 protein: CASSYSRGQYGYTF. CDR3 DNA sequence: TGTGCCAGCAGTTACTCGCGCGGACAATATGGCTACACCTTC.

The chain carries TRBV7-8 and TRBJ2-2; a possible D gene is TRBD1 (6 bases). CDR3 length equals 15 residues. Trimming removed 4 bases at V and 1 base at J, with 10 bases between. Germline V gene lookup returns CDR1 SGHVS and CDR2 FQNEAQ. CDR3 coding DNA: TGTGCCAGCAGCTATCCACAGGGGAACACCGGGGAGCTGTTTTTT. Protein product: CASSYPQGNTGELFF.

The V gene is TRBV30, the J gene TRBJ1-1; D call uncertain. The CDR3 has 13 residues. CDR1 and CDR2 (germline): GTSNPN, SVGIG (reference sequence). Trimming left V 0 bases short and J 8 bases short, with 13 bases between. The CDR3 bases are TGTGCCTGGAGTGTTCTTGTTATAGACGAAGCTTTCTTT. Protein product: CAWSVLVIDEAFF.